This entry lists 7 T cell receptor beta chains sequenced from one sample in a study of blood T cell repertoires in COVID-19. Profiled with immunoSEQ multiplex PCR; TCRdb holds only in-frame clones, not every one. The sample records a few hundred thousand clones, nearly 90% being singletons. The specimen sequenced was PBMCs or T cells enriched from blood (not recorded which). These receptors all come from a man aged 25 to 40 who had been exposed to COVID-19.

V is TRBV30 and J is TRBJ1-2, with D maybe TRBD1 (5 bases). The CDR3 contains 12 residues. V was cut by 4 bases and J by 8 bases, with 14 bases left in between. CDR1 is GTSNPN, CDR2 SVGIG, per germline (reference sequence). CDR3 nucleotide sequence: TGTGCCTGGAAGGGCGGGGCTAGGGGCTACACCTTC. Translation gives CAWKGGARGYTF.

The chain uses TRBV3-1 (or the pseudogene TRBV3-2) and TRBJ2-3, with TRBD2 matching over 7 bases. CDR3 size: 14 residues. After removal of 4 bases from V and 2 bases from J, the junction contained 3 bases not matched to a gene. Germline V gene lookup returns CDR1 LGHDT and CDR2 YNNKEL (reference sequence). Here the CDR3 reads CASSLRDYTDTQYF. As DNA, the CDR3 is TGTGCCAGCAGCCTCCGGGACTACACAGATACGCAGTATTTT.

The chain couples TRBV5-1 to TRBJ1-4; 11 bases fit TRBD1. Germline V gene data show CDR1 as SGHRS and CDR2 as YFSETQ. V lost 5 bases, J lost 4 bases, and 10 bases stayed unmatched. This CDR3 has 17 residues. The DNA for the CDR3 is TGCGCCAGCAGACAGGACAGGGGGCGTATTGGTAATGAAAAACTGTTTTTT. Encoded protein: CASRQDRGRIGNEKLFF.

The J gene is TRBJ1-1, the V gene TRBV14, with TRBD1 matching over 7 bases. Germline V gene lookup returns CDR1 SGHDN and CDR2 FVKESK. J gave up 5 bases and V 0 bases, and 12 bases lay outside the gene matches. The CDR3 is made up of 17 amino acids. CDR3 bases: TGTGCCAGCAGCCAAGATTTCGGCAAGGGGGCGGGGACTGAAGCTTTCTTT. As protein: CASSQDFGKGAGTEAFF.

The chain has TRBV7-9 and TRBJ2-3, with 7 bases matching TRBD2. Trimming cost V 1 base and J 1 base; bases outside gene matches: 14. The CDR3 is 19 residues long. Per the germline V gene, CDR1 is SEHNR and CDR2 is FQNEAQ (reference sequence). CDR3 bases: TGTGCCAGCAGCTTAGATTGGGGGGGAACGGCGAGGGGCACAGATACGCAGTATTTT. The encoded protein is CASSLDWGGTARGTDTQYF.

The chain couples TRBV5-5 to TRBJ1-6, with 9 bases aligning to TRBD1. Unmatched junction bases numbered 5, after V lost 5 bases and J lost 8 bases. This CDR3 region has 14 residues. Germline V lookup: CDR1 SGHKS, CDR2 YYEKEE (reference sequence). This CDR3 reads CASRLTGGDSPLHF. The CDR3 DNA follows: TGTGCCAGCAGGTTGACAGGGGGGGATTCACCCCTCCACTTT.

This sequence joins TRBV3-1 (or the pseudogene TRBV3-2) and TRBJ2-7; 7 bases line up with TRBD2. The CDR3 spans 13 residues. V lost 7 bases and J lost 6; bases outside the gene matches: 9. Germline CDR1 LGHDT, CDR2 YNNKEL (reference sequence). The CDR3 nucleotides read TGTGCCAGCATGAGGGAGGGGTTCGGCGAGCAGTACTTC. Protein product: CASMREGFGEQYF.